This T cell receptor (beta chain) emerged from a study of blood T cell repertoires in COVID-19. Study overall: The origin of the acute and convalescent COVID-19 samples was the United States, Italy and Spain.

This CDR3 has 14 residues. Germline-derived CDR1 and CDR2 are MNHEY and SMNVEV (reference sequence). The V gene end was trimmed by 4 bases and the J gene end by 3 bases; junction bases not matched to a gene: 4. In the source study's methods: The authors estimated nucleated cell counts from reference gene primer amplification. Sequencing used immunoSEQ multiplex PCR; TCRdb keeps in-frame clones, though not all of them. The V and J calls and clone size are taken from that table; D and trimming were inferred from the DNA. This sample has about 260,000 clones; approximately 88% occur once, and the top ten carry about 0.7%.

The TCR was taken from a human donor in a cohort sampled during active COVID-19. The chain recombines TRBV27 with TRBJ2-3; 7 bases map to TRBD1. Sequencing input: peripheral blood. The CDR3 DNA reads as TGTGCCAGCAGTTCTTGGACAGGAACAGATACGCAGTATTTT. Protein sequence: CASSSWTGTDTQYF.